Below, one TCR beta chain is given with its context. This clonotype was counted a few times. Its antigen is currently not known. It has no much larger one-base neighbor in the sample; base qualities were not kept. The record originates from a study of response to subunit inactivated influenza vaccine listed by TCRdb under 2018. For context, the study as a whole: To follow how T cells responded to a trivalent subunit inactivated influenza vaccine, the researchers relied on deep quantitative profiling of the T cell receptor repertoire.

The germline V gene (reference sequence) gives CDR1 as SGHAT and CDR2 as FQDESV. V sheds 3 bases and J sheds 0 bases, leaving 12 bases between their ends. The CDR3 measures 16 amino acids from cysteine to phenylalanine. Of all the DNA, just the CDR3 is kept, 48 bases in frame from base 1. Overall results and qualifications from the work: According to the authors, only a limited number of new T cells may be recruited by each seasonal influenza vaccination.

Libraries came from RT-PCR. Reads for this sample came from an Illumina HiSeq 2500. TCRdb applied fastp at Q25 and MiXCR to the public reads, then kept only in-frame beta chains. Rows are unified per CDR3 protein, each entry keeping the most common DNA and genes. For this sample the table gives approximately 500,000 distinct CDR3 sequences, of which approximately 12% were detected only once. The ten largest account for around 13% of the sample. Per the publication, the time point label means: more than 35 days after influenza vaccine administration. The sequencing used PBMCs from blood, collected roughly 46 days after vaccination. This receptor chain uses TRBV11-1 and TRBJ2-4; possibly the D gene is TRBD2, per 5 matching bases. The source of this sequence is a man aged 50 to 59 who received an inactivated influenza vaccine. Donor details come from another sample of the same person, matched by shared clones. Read as DNA, the sequence is TGTGCCAGCAGCTTTTACGCGGAGGCAGCCAAAAACATTCAGTACTTC. The translation is CASSFYAEAAKNIQYF.